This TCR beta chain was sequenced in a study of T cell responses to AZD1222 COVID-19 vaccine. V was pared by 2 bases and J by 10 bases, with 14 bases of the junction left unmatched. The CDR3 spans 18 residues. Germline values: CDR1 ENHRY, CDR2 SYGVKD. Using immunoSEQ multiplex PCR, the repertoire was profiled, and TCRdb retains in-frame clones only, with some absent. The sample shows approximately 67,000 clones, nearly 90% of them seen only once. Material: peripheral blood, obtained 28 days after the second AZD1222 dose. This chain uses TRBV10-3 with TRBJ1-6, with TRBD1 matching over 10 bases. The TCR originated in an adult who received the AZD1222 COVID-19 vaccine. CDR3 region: CAISETPGTGEGESPLHF. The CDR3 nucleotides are TGTGCCATCAGTGAGACCCCCGGGACAGGGGAGGGAGAATCACCCCTCCACTTT.